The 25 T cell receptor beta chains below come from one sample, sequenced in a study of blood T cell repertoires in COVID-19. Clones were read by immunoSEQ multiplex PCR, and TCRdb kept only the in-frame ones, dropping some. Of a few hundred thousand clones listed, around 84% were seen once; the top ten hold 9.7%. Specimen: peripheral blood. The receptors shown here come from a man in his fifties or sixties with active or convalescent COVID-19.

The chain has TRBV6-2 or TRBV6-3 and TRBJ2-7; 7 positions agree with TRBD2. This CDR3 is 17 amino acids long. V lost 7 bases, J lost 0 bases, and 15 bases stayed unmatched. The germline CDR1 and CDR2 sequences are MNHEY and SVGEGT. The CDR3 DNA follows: TGTGCCAGCACCCCCTTAAGCGGGAAACGGGGCTCCTACGAGCAGTACTTC. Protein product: CASTPLSGKRGSYEQYF.

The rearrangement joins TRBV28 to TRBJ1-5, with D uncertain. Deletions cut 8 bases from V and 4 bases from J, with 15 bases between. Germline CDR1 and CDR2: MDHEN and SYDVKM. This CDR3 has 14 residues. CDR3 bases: TGTGCCAGCGGTTCCCGACACCTGAATCAGCCCCAGCATTTT. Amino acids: CASGSRHLNQPQHF.

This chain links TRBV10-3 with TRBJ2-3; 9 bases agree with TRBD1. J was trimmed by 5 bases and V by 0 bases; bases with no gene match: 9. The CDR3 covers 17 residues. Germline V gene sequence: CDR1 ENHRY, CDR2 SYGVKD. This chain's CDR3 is CAISESAGGTGLDTQYF. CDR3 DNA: TGTGCCATCAGTGAGTCGGCGGGCGGGACAGGGTTAGATACGCAGTATTTT.

CDR3 coding DNA: TGTGCCAGCAGCCCTTCCCCGGGATACTTCAATGAGCAGTTCTTC. It codes for CASSPSPGYFNEQFF. The V and J genes are TRBV5-6 and TRBJ2-1; a weak D match, TRBD2 (5 bases). The V and J ends lost 4 bases and 6 bases respectively, with 17 bases between them. The CDR3 spans 15 residues. The germline CDR1 and CDR2 sequences are SGHDT and YYEEEE.

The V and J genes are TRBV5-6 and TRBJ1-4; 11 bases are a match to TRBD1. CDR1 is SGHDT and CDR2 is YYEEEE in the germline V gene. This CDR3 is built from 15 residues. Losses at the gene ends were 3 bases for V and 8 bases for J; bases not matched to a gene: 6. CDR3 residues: CASSSQGTGGEKLFF. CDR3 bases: TGTGCCAGCAGCTCTCAGGGGACAGGGGGAGAAAAACTGTTTTTT.

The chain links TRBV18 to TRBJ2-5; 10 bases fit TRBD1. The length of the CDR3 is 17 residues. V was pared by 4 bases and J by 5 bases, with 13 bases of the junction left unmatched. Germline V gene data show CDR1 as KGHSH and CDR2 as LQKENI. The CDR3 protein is CASSLTHTGTGVETQYF. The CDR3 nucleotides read TGTGCCAGCTCACTTACCCACACCGGGACAGGGGTTGAGACCCAGTACTTC.

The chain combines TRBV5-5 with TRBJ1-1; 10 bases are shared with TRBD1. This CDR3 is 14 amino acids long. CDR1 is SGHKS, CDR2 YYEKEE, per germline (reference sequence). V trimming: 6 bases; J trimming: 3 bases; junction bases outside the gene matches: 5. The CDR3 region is CASTWGTGDTEAFF. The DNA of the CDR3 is TGTGCCAGCACCTGGGGGACAGGGGACACTGAAGCTTTCTTT.

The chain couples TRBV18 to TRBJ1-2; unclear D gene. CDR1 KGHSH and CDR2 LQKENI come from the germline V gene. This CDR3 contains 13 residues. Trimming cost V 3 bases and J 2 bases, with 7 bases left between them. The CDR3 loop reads CASSPGGNYGYTF. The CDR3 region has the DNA TGTGCCAGCTCACCCGGAGGGAACTATGGCTACACCTTC.

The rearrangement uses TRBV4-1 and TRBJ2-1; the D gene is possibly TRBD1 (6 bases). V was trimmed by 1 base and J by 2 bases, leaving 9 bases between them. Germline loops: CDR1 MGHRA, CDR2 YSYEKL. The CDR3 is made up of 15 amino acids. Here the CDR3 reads CASSQVGQAYNEQFF. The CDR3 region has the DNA TGCGCCAGCAGCCAAGTGGGACAAGCCTACAATGAGCAGTTCTTC.

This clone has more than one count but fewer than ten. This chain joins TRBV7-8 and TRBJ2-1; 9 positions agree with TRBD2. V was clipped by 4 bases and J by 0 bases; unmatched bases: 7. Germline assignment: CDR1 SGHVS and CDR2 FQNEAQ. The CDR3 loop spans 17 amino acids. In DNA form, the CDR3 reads TGTGCCAGCAGCTCCGATAGCGGGGGAAACTCCTACAATGAGCAGTTCTTC. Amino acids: CASSSDSGGNSYNEQFF.

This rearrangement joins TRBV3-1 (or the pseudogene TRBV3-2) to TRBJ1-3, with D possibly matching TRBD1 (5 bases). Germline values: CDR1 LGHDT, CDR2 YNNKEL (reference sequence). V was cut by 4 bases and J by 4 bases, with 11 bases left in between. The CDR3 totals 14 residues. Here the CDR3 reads CASSLQGLGNTIYF. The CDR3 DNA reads TGTGCCAGCAGCCTTCAGGGTCTGGGAAACACCATATATTTT.

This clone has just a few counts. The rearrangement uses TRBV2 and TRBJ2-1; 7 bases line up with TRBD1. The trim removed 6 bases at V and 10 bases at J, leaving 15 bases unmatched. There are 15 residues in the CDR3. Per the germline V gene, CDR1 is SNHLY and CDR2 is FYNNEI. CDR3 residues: CASRQDRVHNEEQFF. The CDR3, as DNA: TGTGCCAGCAGGCAAGACAGGGTCCACAATGAAGAGCAGTTCTTC.

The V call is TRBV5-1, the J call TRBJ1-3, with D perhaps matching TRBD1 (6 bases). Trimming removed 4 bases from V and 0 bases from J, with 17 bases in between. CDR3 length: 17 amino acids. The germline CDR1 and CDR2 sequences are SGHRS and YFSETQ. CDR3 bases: TGCGCCAGCAGCCCGGGTGGACAGTTCGGCTCTGGAAACACCATATATTTT. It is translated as CASSPGGQFGSGNTIYF.

CDR3 region: CASSRQVGETQYF. In DNA form, the CDR3 reads TGTGCCAGCAGCCGACAGGTCGGAGAGACCCAGTACTTC. The chain employs TRBV6-4 and TRBJ2-5; D perhaps matches TRBD1 (6 bases). This CDR3 is built from 13 residues. Per germline, CDR1 MRHNA and CDR2 SNTAGT. V lost 6 bases and J 4 bases, leaving 12 bases between the germline ends.

CDR3 in amino acids: CASSYRASGRGEQFF. As DNA, the CDR3 is TGTGCCAGCAGTTACCGGGCTAGCGGGAGGGGTGAGCAGTTCTTC. This rearrangement joins TRBV6-2 or TRBV6-3 to TRBJ2-1, with 12 bases matching TRBD2. The CDR3 is 15 amino acids. CDR1 and CDR2 from the germline V gene are MNHEY and SVGEGT. V lost 2 bases to trimming and J lost 9 bases; unmatched junction nucleotides: 5.

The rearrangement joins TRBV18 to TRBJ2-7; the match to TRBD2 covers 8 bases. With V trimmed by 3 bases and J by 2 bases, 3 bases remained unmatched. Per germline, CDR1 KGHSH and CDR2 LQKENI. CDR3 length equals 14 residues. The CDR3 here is CASSPAGGTYEQYF. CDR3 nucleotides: TGTGCCAGCTCACCTGCGGGAGGCACCTACGAGCAGTACTTC.

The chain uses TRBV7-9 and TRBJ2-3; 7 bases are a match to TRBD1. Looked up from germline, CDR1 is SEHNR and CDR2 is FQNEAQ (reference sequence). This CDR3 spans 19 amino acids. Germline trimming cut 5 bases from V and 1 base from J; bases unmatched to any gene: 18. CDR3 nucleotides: TGTGCCAGCAGCGTGGAACCGGGACAGTTGAATGGTGGCACAGATACGCAGTATTTT. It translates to CASSVEPGQLNGGTDTQYF.

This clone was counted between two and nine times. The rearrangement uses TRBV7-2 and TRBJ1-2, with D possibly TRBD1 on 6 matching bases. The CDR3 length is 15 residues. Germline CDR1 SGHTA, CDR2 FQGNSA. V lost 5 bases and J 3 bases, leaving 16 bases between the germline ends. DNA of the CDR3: TGTGCCAGCAGCCCGAGGTGGGGGCCGGACTATGGCTACACCTTC. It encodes CASSPRWGPDYGYTF.

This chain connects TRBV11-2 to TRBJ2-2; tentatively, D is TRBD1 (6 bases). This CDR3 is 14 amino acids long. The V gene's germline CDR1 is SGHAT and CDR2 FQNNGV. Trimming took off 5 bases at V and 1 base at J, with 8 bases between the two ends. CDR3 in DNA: TGTGCCAGCAGCGGGGGACAGAACACCGGGGAGCTGTTTTTT. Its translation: CASSGGQNTGELFF.

Here the CDR3 DNA reads TGCAGTGCTAGTAGCGGGTATGGGCAGTACTTC. Its translation is CSASSGYGQYF. The chain recombines TRBV20-1 with TRBJ2-7; 7 nucleotides align to TRBD2. Germline CDR1 reads DFQATT; CDR2 reads SNEGSKA (reference sequence). V lost 3 bases to trimming and J lost 9 bases; unmatched junction nucleotides: 5. CDR3 length: 11 amino acids.

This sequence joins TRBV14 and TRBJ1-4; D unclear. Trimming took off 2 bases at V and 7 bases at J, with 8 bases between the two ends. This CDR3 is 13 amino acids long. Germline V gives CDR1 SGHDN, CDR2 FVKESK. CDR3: CASSQSYTEKLFF. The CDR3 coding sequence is TGTGCCAGCAGCCAATCCTATACTGAAAAACTGTTTTTT.

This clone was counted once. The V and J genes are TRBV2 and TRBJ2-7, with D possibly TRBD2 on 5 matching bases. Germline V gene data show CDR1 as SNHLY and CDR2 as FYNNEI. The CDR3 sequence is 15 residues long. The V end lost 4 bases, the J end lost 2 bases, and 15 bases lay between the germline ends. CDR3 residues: CASSVGVGGTYEQYF. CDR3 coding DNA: TGTGCCAGCAGTGTGGGAGTTGGCGGAACCTACGAGCAGTACTTC.

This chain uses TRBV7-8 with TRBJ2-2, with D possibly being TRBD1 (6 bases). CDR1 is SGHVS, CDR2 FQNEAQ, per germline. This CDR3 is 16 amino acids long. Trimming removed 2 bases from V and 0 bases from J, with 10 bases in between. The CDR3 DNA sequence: TGTGCCAGCAGCTTACGGACAGCGGCGAACACCGGGGAGCTGTTTTTT. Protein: CASSLRTAANTGELFF.

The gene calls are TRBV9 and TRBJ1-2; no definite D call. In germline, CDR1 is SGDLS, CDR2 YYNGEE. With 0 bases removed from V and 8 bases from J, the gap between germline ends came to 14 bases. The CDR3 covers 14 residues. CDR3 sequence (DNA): TGTGCCAGCAGCGTAGCTGATCAGGCTCGGGGCTACACCTTC. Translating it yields CASSVADQARGYTF.

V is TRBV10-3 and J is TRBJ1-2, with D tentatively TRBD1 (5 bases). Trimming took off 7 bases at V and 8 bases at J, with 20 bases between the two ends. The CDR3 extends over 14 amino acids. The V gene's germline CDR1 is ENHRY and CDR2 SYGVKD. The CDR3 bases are TGTGCCATCACCAACTCAGGGTTATTGGGAGGCTACACCTTC. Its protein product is CAITNSGLLGGYTF.